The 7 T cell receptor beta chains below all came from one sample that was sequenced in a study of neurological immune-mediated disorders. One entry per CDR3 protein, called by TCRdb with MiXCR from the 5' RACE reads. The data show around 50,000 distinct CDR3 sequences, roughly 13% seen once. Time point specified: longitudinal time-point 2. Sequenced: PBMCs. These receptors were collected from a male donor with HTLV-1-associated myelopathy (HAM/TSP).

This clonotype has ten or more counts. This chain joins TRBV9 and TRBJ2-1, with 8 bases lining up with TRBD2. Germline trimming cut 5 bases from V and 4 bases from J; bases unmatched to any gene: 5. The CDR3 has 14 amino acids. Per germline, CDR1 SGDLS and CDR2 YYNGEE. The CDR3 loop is CASSPGGGYNEQFF. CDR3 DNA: TGTGCCAGCAGTCCGGGGGGGGGATACAATGAGCAGTTCTTC.

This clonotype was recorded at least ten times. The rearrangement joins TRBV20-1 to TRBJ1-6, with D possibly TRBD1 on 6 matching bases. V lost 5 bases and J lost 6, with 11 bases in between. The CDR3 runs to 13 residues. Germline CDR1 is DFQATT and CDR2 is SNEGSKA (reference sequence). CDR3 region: CSARTDLNSPLHF. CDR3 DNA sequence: TGCAGTGCTCGGACAGACCTTAATTCACCCCTCCACTTT.

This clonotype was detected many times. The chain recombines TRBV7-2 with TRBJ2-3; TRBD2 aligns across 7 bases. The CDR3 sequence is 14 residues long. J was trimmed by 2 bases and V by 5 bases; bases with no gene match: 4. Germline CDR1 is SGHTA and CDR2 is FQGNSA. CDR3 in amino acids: CASSAGVNTDTQYF. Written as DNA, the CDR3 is TGTGCCAGCAGCGCGGGGGTCAACACAGATACGCAGTATTTT.

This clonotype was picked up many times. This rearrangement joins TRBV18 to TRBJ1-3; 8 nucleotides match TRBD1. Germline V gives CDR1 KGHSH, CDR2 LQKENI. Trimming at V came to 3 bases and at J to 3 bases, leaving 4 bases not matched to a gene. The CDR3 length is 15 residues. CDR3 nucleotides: TGTGCCAGCTCACCTATACAGGGGGATGGAAACACCATATATTTT. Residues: CASSPIQGDGNTIYF.

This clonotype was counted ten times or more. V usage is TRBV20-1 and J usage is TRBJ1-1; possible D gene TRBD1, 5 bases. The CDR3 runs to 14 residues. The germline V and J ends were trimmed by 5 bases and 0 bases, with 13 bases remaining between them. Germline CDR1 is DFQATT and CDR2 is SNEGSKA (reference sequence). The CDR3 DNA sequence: TGCAGTGCTTGGGTCGGACACATGAACACTGAAGCTTTCTTT. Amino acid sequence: CSAWVGHMNTEAFF.

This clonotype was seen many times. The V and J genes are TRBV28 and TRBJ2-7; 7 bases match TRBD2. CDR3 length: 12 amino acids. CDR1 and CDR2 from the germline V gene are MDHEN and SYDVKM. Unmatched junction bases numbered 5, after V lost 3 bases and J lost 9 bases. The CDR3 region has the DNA TGTGCCAGCAGTTTTCGGTTAGCGGGGCAGTACTTC. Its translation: CASSFRLAGQYF. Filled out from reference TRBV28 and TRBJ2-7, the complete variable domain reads DVKVTQSSRYLVKRTGEKVFLECVQDMDHENMFWYRQDPGLGLRLIYFSYDVKMKEKGDIPEGYSVSREKKERFSLILESASTNQTSMYLCASSFRLAGQYFGPGTRLTVT.

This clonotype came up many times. The CDR3 spells CSARDPGWTHSNQPQHF. The CDR3 nucleotides are TGCAGTGCTAGAGATCCAGGGTGGACACATAGCAATCAGCCCCAGCATTTT. The J gene is TRBJ1-5, the V gene TRBV20-1, with D maybe TRBD1 (5 bases). V lost 0 bases, J lost 0 bases, and 15 bases lay in between. CDR3 length: 17 residues. CDR1 is DFQATT and CDR2 is SNEGSKA in the germline V gene (reference sequence).